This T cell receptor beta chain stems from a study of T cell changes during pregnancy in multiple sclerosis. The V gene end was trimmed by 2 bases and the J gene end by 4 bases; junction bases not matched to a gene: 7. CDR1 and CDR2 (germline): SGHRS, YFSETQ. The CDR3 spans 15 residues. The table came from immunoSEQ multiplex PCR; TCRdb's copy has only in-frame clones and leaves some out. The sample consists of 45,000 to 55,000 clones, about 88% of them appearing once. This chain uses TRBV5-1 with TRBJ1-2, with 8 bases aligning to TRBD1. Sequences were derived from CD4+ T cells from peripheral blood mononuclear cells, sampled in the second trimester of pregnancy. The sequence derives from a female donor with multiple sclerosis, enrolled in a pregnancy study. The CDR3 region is CASSFSGQGSYGYTF. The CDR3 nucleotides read TGCGCCAGCAGCTTTTCCGGACAGGGTTCCTATGGCTACACCTTC. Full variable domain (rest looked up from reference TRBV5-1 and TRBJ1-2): KAGVTQTPRYLIKTRGQQVTLSCSPISGHRSVSWYQQTPGQGLQFLFEYFSETQRNKGNFPGRFSGRQFSNSRSEMNVSTLELGDSALYLCASSFSGQGSYGYTFGSGTRLTVV.